This T cell receptor beta chain was observed in a study of shared clonotypes between healthy human individuals. Findings and limits, study-wide: Among non-shared clonotypes, generation probabilities were lower than among those shared by all four donors. The authors expected sequencing depth to affect clonotype sharing among donors. Donors were few, which limited the genetic and exposure-history diversity represented.

As regards this clone: Its matching antigen is unknown.

Only CD45RO-negative cells positively selected for CCR7 counted as naive CD8 cells, so terminally differentiated effector memory CD45RA+ cells were excluded. The DNA input per sorted-subset replicate PCR was roughly 0.2 ug, corresponding to 25,000 to 30,000 T cell genomes. TCRdb keeps only in-frame clones here, not all; method: immunoSEQ multiplex PCR. The sample includes approximately 1.9 million clones, over 85% of them seen just once. In germline, CDR1 is SEHNR, CDR2 FQNEAQ (reference sequence). Trimming stripped 2 bases from V and 0 bases from J, with 8 bases between. The CDR3 extends over 15 amino acids.

This TCR came from a man younger than 35 in good health. Some clones in this sample may be carry-over from other donors' samples. Sample: naive CD8+ T cells from PBMCs. The chain has TRBV7-9 and TRBJ2-1, with D perhaps TRBD2 (6 bases). CDR3 amino acids: CASSLYGSSYNEQFF. The CDR3 DNA reads TGTGCCAGCAGCTTATACGGGAGCTCCTACAATGAGCAGTTCTTC.